Sequencing of this TCR beta chain was carried out in a study of cytomegalovirus exposure and HLA in healthy donors. Looking at the study overall: Within an early data release were approximately 85 million unique TCRs drawn from HLA-typed donors.

CDR1 and CDR2 from the germline V gene are SGDLS and YYNGEE. Losses at the gene ends were 7 bases for V and 2 bases for J; bases not matched to a gene: 15. This CDR3 is built from 17 residues. Each donor was nominally healthy when sampled (though unrecorded immune exposures were likely). PCR was performed using 60 Vbeta and 13 Jbeta primers. Method: immunoSEQ multiplex PCR; TCRdb's copy keeps in-frame clones and lacks some. The sample includes more than 150,000 clones, more than 80% of them seen just once. Sequenced material: PBMCs. The TCR sequence derives from a boy under 18 in good health and CMV-seronegative. V usage is TRBV9 and J usage is TRBJ2-5, with 9 bases fitting TRBD1. The CDR3, as DNA: TGTGCCAGCTCCCGAAGGGGGGGGGACAGGGTGCAAGAGACCCAGTACTTC. Its protein is CASSRRGGDRVQETQYF.